Presented here are 13 T cell receptor beta chains from one specimen sequenced in a study of T-cell memory formation after mild COVID-19. One entry per CDR3 protein results from TCRdb running MiXCR on the 5' RACE reads. The sample has some 200,000 distinct CDR3 sequences; around 21% are singletons. Sequenced: PBMCs or a T cell subset sorted from them (not recorded which). These receptors all come from an adult woman who had mild COVID-19 (a few samples of this study predate the infection). Cell type and time point are not known.

This clonotype showed up just a few times. The J gene is TRBJ1-5, the V gene TRBV2, with 9 bases that match TRBD1. The CDR3 consists of 15 residues. The J segment lost 2 bases and the V segment lost 5 bases, leaving 4 bases of the junction unmatched. Germline V gives CDR1 SNHLY, CDR2 FYNNEI. CDR3 loop: CASSPDRGGNQPQHF. CDR3 sequence (DNA): TGTGCCAGCAGTCCGGACAGGGGAGGCAATCAGCCCCAGCATTTT.

There are a few counts of this clonotype. The J gene is TRBJ2-7, the V gene TRBV4-1; D gene uncertain. This CDR3 region has 13 residues. V was cut by 0 bases and J by 2 bases, with 5 bases left in between. CDR1 and CDR2 from the germline V gene are MGHRA and YSYEKL. The chain's CDR3 is CASSQEQTYEQYF. The CDR3 region has the DNA TGCGCCAGCAGCCAAGAACAGACCTACGAGCAGTACTTC.

The CDR3 nucleotides read TGCGCCAGCAGCCAAGTGTTAGAGGTCGAGCAGTACTTC. Protein: CASSQVLEVEQYF. This chain joins TRBV4-1 and TRBJ2-7; D unresolved. The V end was cut by 1 base, the J end by 6 bases, with 10 bases between. CDR1 and CDR2 (germline): MGHRA, YSYEKL. The CDR3 extends over 13 amino acids.

This clonotype appeared a few times. The rearrangement joins TRBV4-2 to TRBJ2-7, with D possibly TRBD2 on 5 matching bases. The CDR3 has 17 residues. CDR1 is LGHNA and CDR2 is YNFKEQ in the germline V gene. Trimming took off 0 bases at V and 0 bases at J, with 15 bases between the two ends. The CDR3 nucleotides are TGTGCCAGCAGCCAAGAGGGAGCCCCGGCTGGCTCCTACGAGCAGTACTTC. Its protein is CASSQEGAPAGSYEQYF.

The CDR3 protein is CASSPGPGGHTGELFF. For the CDR3, the DNA is TGTGCCAGCAGCCCCGGACCGGGGGGCCACACCGGGGAGCTGTTTTTT. The chain recombines TRBV6-2 or TRBV6-3 with TRBJ2-2; maybe TRBD2 (7 bases). Germline V CDR1 and CDR2: MNHEY, SVGEGT. With 6 bases removed from V and 3 bases from J, the gap between germline ends came to 17 bases. The CDR3 totals 16 residues.

This clonotype showed up just a few times. This chain connects TRBV4-2 to TRBJ2-7, with D perhaps matching TRBD2 (6 bases). V was trimmed by 0 bases and J by 5 bases, leaving 14 bases between them. Germline CDR1 is LGHNA and CDR2 is YNFKEQ. The CDR3 length is 15 residues. The CDR3 coding sequence is TGTGCCAGCAGCCAAGAGACGGGAGTCGACCACGAGCAGTACTTC. This sequence encodes CASSQETGVDHEQYF.

This chain uses TRBV7-9 with TRBJ2-5; D is tentatively TRBD1 or TRBD2 (5 bases each). V lost 3 bases and J lost 2, with 13 bases in between. Per the germline V gene, CDR1 is SEHNR and CDR2 is FQNEAQ (reference sequence). There are 15 residues in the CDR3. DNA for the CDR3: TGTGCCAGCAGCTTCGAGGGACCGATTCAAGAGACCCAGTACTTC. It specifies CASSFEGPIQETQYF.

This clonotype appeared a few times. The J gene is TRBJ1-1, the V gene TRBV14, with 7 bases identical to TRBD1. The V and J ends lost 3 bases and 5 bases, in that order; junction bases with no gene match: 6. Germline-derived CDR1 and CDR2 are SGHDN and FVKESK. This CDR3 is built from 14 residues. CDR3 sequence: CASSHSTGETEAFF. The CDR3 nucleotides are TGTGCCAGCAGCCACTCTACAGGGGAAACTGAAGCTTTCTTT.

This clonotype was counted between two and nine times. The genes are TRBV12-3 or TRBV12-4 and TRBJ2-7, with D uncertain. This CDR3 has 14 amino acids. Trimming shortened V by 4 bases and J by 0 bases, and 10 bases separated the two germline ends. The CDR3 coding sequence is TGTGCCAGCAGTTCGACCGCCTTCTCCTACGAGCAGTACTTC. Translated, it gives CASSSTAFSYEQYF.

This clonotype was counted only a few times. CDR3 region: CASSSPPGAQQYF. The CDR3 DNA reads as TGTGCCAGCAGTTCCCCCCCGGGGGCTCAGCAGTACTTC. This chain connects TRBV27 to TRBJ2-7; D tentatively reads TRBD1 or TRBD2 (6 bases each). V was shortened by 4 bases and J by 8 bases, with 15 bases between the two germline ends. The V gene's germline CDR1 is MNHEY and CDR2 SMNVEV (reference sequence). The length of the CDR3 is 13 residues.

This clonotype was picked up one time. This rearrangement joins TRBV24-1 to TRBJ2-1; the D call may be TRBD1 or TRBD2 (5 bases each). Between the trimmed V and J ends, which lost 8 bases and 3 bases, there was a span of 7 bases. Germline V gene data show CDR1 as KGHDR and CDR2 as SFDVKD. The CDR3 contains 12 residues. CDR3 in amino acids: CATMGRYNEQFF. The CDR3 nucleotides read TGTGCCACCATGGGACGCTACAATGAGCAGTTCTTC.

The rearrangement links TRBV16 to TRBJ2-7; no clear D. CDR3 length equals 14 residues. V dropped 2 bases and J dropped 2 bases, with 10 bases sitting between them. The germline gives CDR1 KGHSY, CDR2 FQNENV. The CDR3 region has the DNA TGTGCCAGCAGCCAAGGGCCCGGCACCTACGAGCAGTACTTC. Translated, it gives CASSQGPGTYEQYF. Full variable domain (outside the CDR3, taken from reference TRBV16 and TRBJ2-7): GEEVAQTPKHLVRGEGQKAKLYCAPIKGHSYVFWYQQVLKNEFKFLISFQNENVFDETGMPKERFSAKCLPNSPCSLEIQATKLEDSAVYFCASSQGPGTYEQYFGPGTRLTVT.

This clonotype came up a few times. This sequence joins TRBV24-1 and TRBJ2-1, with 15 bases fitting TRBD2. Germline lookup yields CDR1 KGHDR and CDR2 SFDVKD. With 9 bases clipped from V and 8 bases from J, the junction kept 1 base outside the gene matches. The CDR3 extends over 13 amino acids. CDR3 in amino acids: CATGLAGGDEQFF. Here the CDR3 DNA reads TGTGCCACCGGACTAGCGGGAGGGGATGAGCAGTTCTTC.